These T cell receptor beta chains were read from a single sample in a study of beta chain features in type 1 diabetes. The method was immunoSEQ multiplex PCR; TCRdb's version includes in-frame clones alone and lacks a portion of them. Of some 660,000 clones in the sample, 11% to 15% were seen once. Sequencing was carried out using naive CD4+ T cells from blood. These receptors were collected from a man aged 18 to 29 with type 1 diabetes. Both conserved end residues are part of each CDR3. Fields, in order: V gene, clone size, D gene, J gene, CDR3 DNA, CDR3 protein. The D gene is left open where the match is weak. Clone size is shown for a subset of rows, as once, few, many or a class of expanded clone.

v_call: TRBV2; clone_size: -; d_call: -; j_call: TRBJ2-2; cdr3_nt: TGTGCCAGCAGGAGACAGGCGACGTCCGGGGAGCTGTTTTTT; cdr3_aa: CASRRQATSGELFF
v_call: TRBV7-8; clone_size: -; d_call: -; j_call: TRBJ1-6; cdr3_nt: TGTGCCAGCAGCCGTGCGACGGAGAATGAGAATTCACCCCTCCACTTT; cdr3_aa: CASSRATENENSPLHF
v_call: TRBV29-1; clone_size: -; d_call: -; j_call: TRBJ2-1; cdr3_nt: TGCAGCGTCGCGGGCGGAGGACGGCTTTCCTTGGATGAGCAGTTCTTC; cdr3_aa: CSVAGGGRLSLDEQFF
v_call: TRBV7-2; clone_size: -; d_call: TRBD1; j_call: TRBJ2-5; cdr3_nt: TGTGCCAGCAGCTCCAGGGACAGGTTGGAGGAGACCCAGTACTTC; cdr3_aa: CASSSRDRLEETQYF
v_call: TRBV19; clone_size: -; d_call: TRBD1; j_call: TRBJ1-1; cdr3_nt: TGTGCCAGTAGTATGTCGGTCTCGACAGGGGAGGTTGGCACTGAAGCTTTCTTT; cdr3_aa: CASSMSVSTGEVGTEAFF
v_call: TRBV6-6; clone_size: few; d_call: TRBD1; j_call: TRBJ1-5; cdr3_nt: TGTGCCAGCAGTTCTGGGACAGGGGACAATCAGCCCCAGCATTTT; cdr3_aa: CASSSGTGDNQPQHF
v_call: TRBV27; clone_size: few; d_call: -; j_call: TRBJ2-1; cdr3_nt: TGTGCCAGCAGCCTTACAGGGTTAGGCTCCTACAATGAGCAGTTCTTC; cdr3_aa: CASSLTGLGSYNEQFF
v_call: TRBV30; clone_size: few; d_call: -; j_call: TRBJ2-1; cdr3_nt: TGTGCCTGGAGTGTACTCAGCTACAATGAGCAGTTCTTC; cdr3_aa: CAWSVLSYNEQFF
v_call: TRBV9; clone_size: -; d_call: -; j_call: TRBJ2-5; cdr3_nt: TGTGCCAGCAGCTTAACTACCGCGCCCCAGGAGACCCAGTACTTC; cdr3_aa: CASSLTTAPQETQYF
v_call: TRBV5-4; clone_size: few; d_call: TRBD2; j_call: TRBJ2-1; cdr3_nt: TGTGCCAGCAGCTTTAGCGGGAGGGGGTACAATGAGCAGTTCTTC; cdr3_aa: CASSFSGRGYNEQFF
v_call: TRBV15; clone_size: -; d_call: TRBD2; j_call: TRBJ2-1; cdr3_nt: TGTGCCACCAGCAGAGAGAGGGGAAACCGGGAGGTACCCTACAATGAGCAGTTCTTC; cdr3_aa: CATSRERGNREVPYNEQFF
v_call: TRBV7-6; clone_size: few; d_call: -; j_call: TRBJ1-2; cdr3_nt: TGTGCCAGCAGCCTTTGGCCCAATGAAGGCTACACCTTC; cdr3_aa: CASSLWPNEGYTF
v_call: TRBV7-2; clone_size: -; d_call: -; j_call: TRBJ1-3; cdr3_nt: TGTGCCAGCAGCTTAGAAGTGGCCGCCGCTGGAAACACCATATATTTT; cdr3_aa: CASSLEVAAAGNTIYF
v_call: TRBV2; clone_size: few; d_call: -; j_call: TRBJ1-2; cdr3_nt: TGTGCCAGCACTCTGACAGTTACTAACTATGGCTACACCTTC; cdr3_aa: CASTLTVTNYGYTF
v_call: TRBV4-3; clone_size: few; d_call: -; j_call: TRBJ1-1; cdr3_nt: TGCGCCAGCAGCCAAATACACTTGAACACTGAAGCTTTCTTT; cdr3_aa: CASSQIHLNTEAFF
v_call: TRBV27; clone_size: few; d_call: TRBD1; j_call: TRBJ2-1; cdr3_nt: TGTGCCAGCAGTTGGGACAGGGCATCCTACAATGAGCAGTTCTTC; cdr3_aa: CASSWDRASYNEQFF
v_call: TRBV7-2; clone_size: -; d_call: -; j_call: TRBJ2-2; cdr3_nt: TGTGCCAGCAGCCCCCAATCGGGGGGCCGCGGGGAGCTGTTTTTT; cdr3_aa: CASSPQSGGRGELFF
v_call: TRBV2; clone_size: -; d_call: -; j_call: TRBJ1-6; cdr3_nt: TGTGCCAGCTCTGGGGATTCACCCCTCCACTTT; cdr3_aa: CASSGDSPLHF
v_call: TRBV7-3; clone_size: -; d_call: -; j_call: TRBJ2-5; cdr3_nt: TGTGCCAGCAGCGCCCAGGGCGGGGCGGGAGAGACCCAGTACTTC; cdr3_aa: CASSAQGGAGETQYF
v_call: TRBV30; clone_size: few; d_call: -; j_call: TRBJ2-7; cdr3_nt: TGTGCCTGGGGTTCCCAGAGGGTGGCTGTCGAGCAGTACTTC; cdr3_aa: CAWGSQRVAVEQYF
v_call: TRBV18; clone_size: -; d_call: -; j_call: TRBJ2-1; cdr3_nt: TGTGCCAGCTCACCACCGGAAAGGGAATTACAGTTCTTC; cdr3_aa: CASSPPERELQFF
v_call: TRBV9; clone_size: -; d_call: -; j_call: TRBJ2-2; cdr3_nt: TGTGCCAGCAGCGTAGAACCGACAGGGGAGCTGTTTTTT; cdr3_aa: CASSVEPTGELFF
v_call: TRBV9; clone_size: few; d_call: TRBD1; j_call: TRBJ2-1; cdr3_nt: TGTGCCAGCAGCGTACAGGGGGCTGGGTACAATGAGCAGTTCTTC; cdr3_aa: CASSVQGAGYNEQFF
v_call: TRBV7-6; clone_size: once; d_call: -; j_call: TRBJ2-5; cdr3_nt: TGTGCCAGCAGCTTAGGCACAGGAGGGACCCAGTACTTC; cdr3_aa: CASSLGTGGTQYF
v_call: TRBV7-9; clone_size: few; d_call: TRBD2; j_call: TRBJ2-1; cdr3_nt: TGTGCCAGCGTTCGGACTAGCGGAACGTACAATGAGCAGTTCTTC; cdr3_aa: CASVRTSGTYNEQFF
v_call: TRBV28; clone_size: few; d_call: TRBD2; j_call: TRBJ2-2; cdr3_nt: TGTGCCAGCACCTCCGGGGGGTCTCCGACCGGGGAGCTGTTTTTT; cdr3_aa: CASTSGGSPTGELFF
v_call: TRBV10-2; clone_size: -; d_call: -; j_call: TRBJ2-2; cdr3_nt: TGCGCCAGCAGCGGGGTCGTGAACACCGGGGAGCTGTTTTTT; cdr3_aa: CASSGVVNTGELFF